The TCR beta chain under discussion was sequenced for a study of blood T cell repertoires in COVID-19. The assay was immunoSEQ multiplex PCR, and TCRdb's table has in-frame clones only and misses some. This repertoire shows tens of thousands of clones, 70% to 90% found once; its top ten account for approximately 14%. This CDR3 comprises 13 residues. Germline CDR1 KGHSH, CDR2 LQKENI. Trimming left V 3 bases short and J 2 bases short, with 8 bases between. This TCR was sampled from a human donor in a cohort sampled during active COVID-19. The sequenced material came from peripheral blood. V and J are TRBV18 and TRBJ2-7, with no clear D. This CDR3 is CASSPRLPYEQYF. The CDR3, as DNA: TGTGCCAGCTCACCCCGACTCCCCTACGAGCAGTACTTC.